These 5 T cell receptor beta chains originate from one sample sequenced in a study of blood T cell repertoires in COVID-19. TCRdb's table, derived via immunoSEQ multiplex PCR, lists solely in-frame clones and lacks some. Among about 280,000 clones listed, 75% to 90% were seen once. Material for sequencing was PBMCs or T cells enriched from blood (not recorded which). The receptor source for this set is a woman aged 50 to 65 who had recovered from COVID-19.

The V and J genes are TRBV27 and TRBJ1-6, with 8 bases aligning to TRBD1. After removal of 2 bases from V and 8 bases from J, the junction contained 8 bases not matched to a gene. The CDR3 covers 16 residues. CDR1 is MNHEY, CDR2 SMNVEV, per germline (reference sequence). CDR3 loop: CASSLVWSGGYSPLHF. CDR3 DNA: TGTGCCAGCAGTTTAGTTTGGTCAGGGGGCTATTCACCCCTCCACTTT.

The gene calls are TRBV5-6 and TRBJ1-5; TRBD1 agrees at 12 bases. V was clipped by 4 bases and J by 6 bases; unmatched bases: 5. The germline gives CDR1 SGHDT, CDR2 YYEEEE. The CDR3 has 15 residues. The CDR3 reads CASSRGQGAGQPQHF. The CDR3 DNA reads TGTGCCAGCAGCAGGGGACAGGGGGCTGGTCAGCCCCAGCATTTT. Full variable domain (outside the CDR3, taken from reference TRBV5-6 and TRBJ1-5): DAGVTQSPTHLIKTRGQQVTLRCSPKSGHDTVSWYQQALGQGPQFIFQYYEEEERQRGNFPDRFSGHQFPNYSSELNVNALLLGDSALYLCASSRGQGAGQPQHFGDGTRLSIL.

The chain recombines TRBV9 with TRBJ2-7; 7 bases fit TRBD1. V was clipped by 4 bases and J by 0 bases; unmatched bases: 7. The germline CDR1 and CDR2 sequences are SGDLS and YYNGEE. The CDR3 is made up of 15 amino acids. CDR3 DNA: TGTGCCAGCAGCCCAGGGGGTCACCTCTCCTACGAGCAGTACTTC. This gives the protein CASSPGGHLSYEQYF.

This chain connects TRBV11-2 to TRBJ2-6; D gene uncertain. V lost 6 bases to trimming and J lost 2 bases, with 20 bases between them. Per the germline V gene, CDR1 is SGHAT and CDR2 is FQNNGV. The CDR3 runs to 18 residues. CDR3 sequence (DNA): TGTGCCAGCAGACCTGACGGGTTCTCGTTCCCTGGGGCCAACGTCCTGACTTTC. Its protein is CASRPDGFSFPGANVLTF.

The chain recombines TRBV7-9 with TRBJ2-1; possible D gene TRBD2, 6 bases. Germline-derived CDR1 and CDR2 are SEHNR and FQNEAQ (reference sequence). V lost 0 bases, J lost 7 bases, and 10 bases lay in between. This CDR3 is 14 amino acids long. The DNA of the CDR3 is TGTGCCAGCAGCTTAGCGGGAGGAGGGAATGAGCAGTTCTTC. Encoded protein: CASSLAGGGNEQFF.